The 16 T cell receptor beta chains given below trace back to one sample, sequenced in a study of CD8 T cells in ankylosing spondylitis. TCRdb passed the 5' RACE reads through MiXCR, listing each CDR3 protein once. Among 200,000 to 250,000 distinct CDR3 sequences listed, over 9.5% were seen once. Sequenced sample: blood, either unsorted or a sorted T cell fraction (not recorded which). The source is a male donor with ankylosing spondylitis or in good health (not recorded which).

This clonotype was detected ten times or more. The chain has TRBV20-1 and TRBJ1-6; 7 bases match TRBD1. The CDR3 covers 15 residues. Trimming cost V 0 bases and J 7 bases; bases outside gene matches: 6. Germline V gene data show CDR1 as DFQATT and CDR2 as SNEGSKA (reference sequence). CDR3 sequence (DNA): TGCAGTGCTAGAGATCAACAGGGGAACAATTCACCCCTCCACTTT. It yields the protein CSARDQQGNNSPLHF.

Many counts were recorded for this clonotype. One end of the junction is discordant with germline, which a read error may explain. The rearrangement uses TRBV6-1 and TRBJ2-2; D remains unclear. CDR1 and CDR2 from the germline V gene are MNHNS and SASEGT. This CDR3 has 12 residues. The CDR3 is CASRGNTGELFF. In DNA, the CDR3 is TGCGCCAGCAGAGGGAACACCGGGGAGCTGTTTTTT.

J is TRBJ2-5 and V is TRBV3-1; the D is unclear. Trimming shortened V by 0 bases and J by 5 bases, and 16 bases separated the two germline ends. Germline CDR1 is LGHDT and CDR2 is YNNKEL (reference sequence). CDR3 length: 16 amino acids. The CDR3 DNA follows: TGTGCCAGCAGCCAAGATCAAAGCCTGCATGGGGAGACCCAGTACTTC. This codes for CASSQDQSLHGETQYF.

The rearrangement uses TRBV18 and TRBJ1-1; D gene unclear. The V and J ends lost 6 bases and 0 bases respectively, with 14 bases between them. The CDR3 is made up of 15 amino acids. Germline CDR1 reads KGHSH; CDR2 reads LQKENI. The CDR3: CASSPKGSMNTEAFF. The CDR3 DNA reads TGTGCCAGCTCTCCAAAGGGCTCCATGAACACTGAAGCTTTCTTT.

This clonotype showed up many times. V usage is TRBV11-3 and J usage is TRBJ1-2; D unresolved. This CDR3 spans 13 amino acids. The V end was cut by 1 base, the J end by 4 bases, with 7 bases between. CDR1 and CDR2 (germline): SGHNT, YENEEA. The CDR3 region has the DNA TGTGCCAGCAGCTTAGTGGATGCCTATGGCTACACCTTC. It codes for CASSLVDAYGYTF.

This clonotype was recorded many times. The chain has TRBV6-5 and TRBJ2-1; tentatively, D is TRBD2 (6 bases). The ends were cut back, 11 bases at V and 7 bases at J, with 12 bases in the middle. This CDR3 contains 11 residues. The V gene's germline CDR1 is MNHEY and CDR2 SVGAGI. CDR3 sequence reads: CACRGWNEQFF. Written as DNA, the CDR3 is TGTGCCTGCCGGGGGTGGAATGAGCAGTTCTTC.

Many counts were recorded for this clonotype. The rearrangement uses TRBV15 and TRBJ2-1; maybe TRBD2 (6 bases). The CDR3 has 13 residues. CDR1 is LNHNV, CDR2 YYDKDF, per germline (reference sequence). The ends were cut back, 5 bases at V and 8 bases at J, with 13 bases in the middle. DNA for the CDR3: TGTGCCACCAGCTTCCGTTCGGGGGATGAGCAGTTCTTC. Protein product: CATSFRSGDEQFF. Full variable domain (missing parts from reference TRBV15 and TRBJ2-1): DAMVIQNPRYQVTQFGKPVTLSCSQTLNHNVMYWYQQKSSQAPKLLFHYYDKDFNNEADTPDNFQSRRPNTSFCFLDIRSPGLGDTAMYLCATSFRSGDEQFFGPGTRLTVL.

This clonotype was recorded at least ten times. The chain couples TRBV24-1 to TRBJ2-1; perhaps TRBD1 as D (7 bases). The V gene's germline CDR1 is KGHDR and CDR2 SFDVKD. V was trimmed by 1 base and J by 8 bases, leaving 14 bases between them. The CDR3 covers 15 residues. CDR3: CATSDLGQGGYEQFF. In DNA, the CDR3 is TGTGCCACCAGTGATTTAGGCCAGGGGGGCTATGAGCAGTTCTTC.

Points on this clonotype: A read error may explain this, as a much larger clone is one base away. This chain links TRBV2 with TRBJ1-2; TRBD1 matches 7 bases. This CDR3 has 13 amino acids. Germline values: CDR1 SNHLY, CDR2 FYNNEI. CDR3 in DNA: TGTGCCAGCAGCGCCGCCGGGACAGTCATCTACCCCTTC. Protein: CASSAAGTVIYPF.

This clonotype came up many times. The chain combines TRBV5-1 with TRBJ2-1; 8 nucleotides match TRBD2. Germline V CDR1 and CDR2: SGHRS, YFSETQ. The CDR3 totals 16 residues. Trimming at V came to 0 bases and at J to 4 bases, leaving 6 bases not matched to a gene. CDR3 region: CASSLGSSGGYNEQFF. Written as DNA, the CDR3 is TGCGCCAGCAGCTTGGGATCCAGCGGGGGATACAATGAGCAGTTCTTC.

This clonotype has a count of ten or more. The chain has TRBV29-1 and TRBJ1-1; D ambiguous. The V gene lost 7 bases and the J gene lost 5 bases, with 8 bases spanning the gap. CDR3 length equals 10 residues. From germline, CDR1 is SQVTM and CDR2 ANQGSEA. The CDR3 DNA reads TGCAGCGCGCTGCGGACTGAAGCTTTCTTT. Translated, it gives CSALRTEAFF.

V usage is TRBV5-1 and J usage is TRBJ2-2, with a possible D match to TRBD2 (5 bases). The germline V gene has CDR1 SGHRS and CDR2 YFSETQ. The CDR3 runs to 14 residues. V was pared by 5 bases and J by 7 bases, with 15 bases between. The CDR3 loop reads CASSPGGHSGELFF. In DNA, the CDR3 is TGCGCCAGCAGTCCTGGCGGGCACAGCGGGGAGCTGTTTTTT.

This clonotype was detected many times. The rearrangement joins TRBV2 to TRBJ2-1, with 7 nucleotides matching TRBD1. CDR3 size: 14 residues. The germline V gene encodes CDR1 SNHLY and CDR2 FYNNEI. The junction had 8 bases not matched to a gene; V was cut back by 8 bases and J by 4 bases. CDR3 coding DNA: TGTGCCAGCGGAGCCGGGACAGAATACAATGAGCAGTTCTTC. Residues: CASGAGTEYNEQFF. The variable domain in full, with the rest retrieved from reference TRBV2 and TRBJ2-1, is EPEVTQTPSHQVTQMGQEVILRCVPISNHLYFYWYRQILGQKVEFLVSFYNNEISEKSEIFDDQFSVERPDGSNFTLKIRSTKLEDSAMYFCASGAGTEYNEQFFGPGTRLTVL.

Here the CDR3 reads CAGTRGYDTDTQYF. DNA for the CDR3: TGTGCCGGGACTAGGGGTTATGACACAGATACGCAGTATTTT. The J gene is TRBJ2-3, the V gene TRBV30; 8 bases are shared with TRBD2. The germline CDR1 and CDR2 sequences are GTSNPN and SVGIG (reference sequence). The V and J ends lost 8 bases and 2 bases, in that order; junction bases with no gene match: 9. This CDR3 contains 14 residues.

This clonotype came up many times. V gene TRBV6-1 combines with J gene TRBJ2-5; TRBD1 matches 10 bases. Per germline, CDR1 MNHNS and CDR2 SASEGT. The V gene end was trimmed by 5 bases and the J gene end by 6 bases; junction bases not matched to a gene: 12. The CDR3 extends over 16 amino acids. In DNA, the CDR3 is TGTGCCAGCAGTCCGTCGGGGACAGGGGAAGGAAAGACCCAGTACTTC. This encodes CASSPSGTGEGKTQYF.

This clonotype has ten or more counts. The V gene is TRBV6-5, the J gene TRBJ1-1; maybe TRBD1 (6 bases). Germline lookup yields CDR1 MNHEY and CDR2 SVGAGI. Trimming stripped 4 bases from V and 3 bases from J, with 12 bases between. The CDR3 is 14 amino acids. CDR3 coding DNA: TGTGCCAGCAGTTGGGGGGGCAGGGACACTGAAGCTTTCTTT. Amino acids: CASSWGGRDTEAFF.